This TCR beta chain was documented in a study of blood T cell repertoires in COVID-19. Measured with immunoSEQ multiplex PCR; TCRdb has only the in-frame clones, and not every one. Seen here are about 180,000 clones, approximately 85% observed once, and the top ten hold over 2.5%. The germline CDR1 and CDR2 sequences are MNHEY and SVGAGI. The ends were cut back, 0 bases at V and 5 bases at J, with 13 bases in the middle. There are 16 residues in the CDR3. Material for sequencing was peripheral blood. V gene TRBV6-5 combines with J gene TRBJ2-2; weak D call: TRBD2 (5 bases). The receptor's source is a man aged 55 to 70 with acute or convalescent COVID-19. The CDR3 region is CASSYSLGSLTGELFF. The CDR3 coding sequence is TGTGCCAGCAGTTACTCCTTGGGGAGTCTTACCGGGGAGCTGTTTTTT.